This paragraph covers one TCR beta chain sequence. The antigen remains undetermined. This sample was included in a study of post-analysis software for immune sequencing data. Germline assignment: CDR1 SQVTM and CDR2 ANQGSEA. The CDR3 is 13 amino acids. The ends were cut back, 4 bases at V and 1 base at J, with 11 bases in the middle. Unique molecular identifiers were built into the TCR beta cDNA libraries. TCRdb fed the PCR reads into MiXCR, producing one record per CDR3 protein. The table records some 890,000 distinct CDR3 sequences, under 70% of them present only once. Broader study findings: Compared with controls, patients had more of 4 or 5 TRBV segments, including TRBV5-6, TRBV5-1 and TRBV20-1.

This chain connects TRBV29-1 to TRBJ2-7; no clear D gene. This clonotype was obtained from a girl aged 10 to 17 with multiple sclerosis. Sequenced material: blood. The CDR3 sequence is CSVAPRLSYEQYF. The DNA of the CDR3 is TGCAGCGTTGCTCCCCGGTTATCCTACGAGCAGTACTTC.